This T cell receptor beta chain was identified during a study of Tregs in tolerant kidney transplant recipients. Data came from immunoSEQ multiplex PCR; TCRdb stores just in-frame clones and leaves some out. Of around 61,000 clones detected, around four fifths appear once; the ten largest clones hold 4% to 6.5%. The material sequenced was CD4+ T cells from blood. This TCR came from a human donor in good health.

The chain's CDR3 is CASSLGGGRATNEQFF. The CDR3 DNA reads TGCGCCAGCAGCTTGGGGGGCGGGAGGGCCACGAATGAGCAGTTCTTC. This sequence joins TRBV5-1 and TRBJ2-1; TRBD2 matches 9 bases. The CDR3 sequence is 16 residues long. Looked up from germline, CDR1 is SGHRS and CDR2 is YFSETQ. V gave up 0 bases and J gave up 7 bases; unmatched junction bases: 8.